This TCR beta chain was captured by sequencing in a study of blood T cell repertoires in COVID-19. At the level of the study: Both acute and convalescent COVID-19 samples were obtained from the United States, Italy and Spain. T cells, B-cell-depleted T cells, or PBMCs provided the cDNA or gDNA that served as material.

Repertoires were generated with immunoSEQ multiplex PCR, while TCRdb's copy carries only in-frame clones and drops some. In the table there are some 200,000 clones, around 84% of which are singletons. The sequenced sample consisted of peripheral blood. This clonotype was obtained from a man in his forties or fifties with active or convalescent COVID-19.

The CDR3, as DNA: TGTGCCAGCAGGGCCAATAACTATGGCTACACCTTC. Translating gives CASRANNYGYTF. The chain combines TRBV28 with TRBJ1-2; D call uncertain. Per germline, CDR1 MDHEN and CDR2 SYDVKM. This CDR3 region has 12 residues. Trimming stripped 6 bases from V and 1 base from J, with 6 bases between.